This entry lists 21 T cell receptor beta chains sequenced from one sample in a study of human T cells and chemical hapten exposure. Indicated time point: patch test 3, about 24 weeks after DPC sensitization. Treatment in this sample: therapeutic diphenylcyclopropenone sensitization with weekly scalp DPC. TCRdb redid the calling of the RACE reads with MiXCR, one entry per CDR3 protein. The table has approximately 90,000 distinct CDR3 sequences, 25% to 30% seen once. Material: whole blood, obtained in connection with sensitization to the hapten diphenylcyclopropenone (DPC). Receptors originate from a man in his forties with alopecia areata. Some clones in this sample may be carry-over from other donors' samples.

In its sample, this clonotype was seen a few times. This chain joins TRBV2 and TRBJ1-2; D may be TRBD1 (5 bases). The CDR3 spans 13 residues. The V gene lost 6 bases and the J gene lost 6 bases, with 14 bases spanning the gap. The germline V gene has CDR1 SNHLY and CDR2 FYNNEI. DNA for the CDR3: TGTGCCAGCAGCGGCGACAGAACCAATGGCTACACCTTC. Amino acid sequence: CASSGDRTNGYTF.

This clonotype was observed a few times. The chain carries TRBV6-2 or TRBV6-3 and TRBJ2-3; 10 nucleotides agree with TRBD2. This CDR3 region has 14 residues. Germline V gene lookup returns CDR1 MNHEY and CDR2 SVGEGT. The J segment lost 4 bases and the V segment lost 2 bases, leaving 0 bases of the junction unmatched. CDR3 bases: TGTGCCAGCAGTTACGGGACTAGCGCAGATACGCAGTATTTT. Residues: CASSYGTSADTQYF.

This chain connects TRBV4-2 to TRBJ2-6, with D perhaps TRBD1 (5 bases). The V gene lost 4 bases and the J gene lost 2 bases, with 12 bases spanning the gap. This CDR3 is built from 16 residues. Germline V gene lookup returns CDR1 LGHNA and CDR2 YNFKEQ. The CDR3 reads CASSPDLGAGANVLTF. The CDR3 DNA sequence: TGTGCCAGCAGCCCTGACTTAGGGGCTGGGGCCAACGTCCTGACTTTC.

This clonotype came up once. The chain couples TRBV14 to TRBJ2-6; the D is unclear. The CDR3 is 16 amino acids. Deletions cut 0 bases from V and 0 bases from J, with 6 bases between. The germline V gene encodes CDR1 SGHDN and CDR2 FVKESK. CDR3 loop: CASSQDENSGANVLTF. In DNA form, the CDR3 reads TGTGCCAGCAGCCAAGACGAGAACTCTGGGGCCAACGTCCTGACTTTC.

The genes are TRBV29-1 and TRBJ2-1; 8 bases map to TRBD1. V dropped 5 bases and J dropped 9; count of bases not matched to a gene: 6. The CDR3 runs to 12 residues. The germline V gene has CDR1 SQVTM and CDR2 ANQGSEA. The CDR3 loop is CSVPTGVGEQFF. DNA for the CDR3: TGCAGCGTTCCGACAGGGGTAGGTGAGCAGTTCTTC.

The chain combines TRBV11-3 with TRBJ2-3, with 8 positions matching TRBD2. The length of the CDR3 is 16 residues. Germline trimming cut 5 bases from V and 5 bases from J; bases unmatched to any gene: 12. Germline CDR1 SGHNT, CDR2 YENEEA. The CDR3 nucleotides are TGTGCCAGCAGCCCTGGTGGTGCGGGAGGAAGAGATACGCAGTATTTT. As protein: CASSPGGAGGRDTQYF.

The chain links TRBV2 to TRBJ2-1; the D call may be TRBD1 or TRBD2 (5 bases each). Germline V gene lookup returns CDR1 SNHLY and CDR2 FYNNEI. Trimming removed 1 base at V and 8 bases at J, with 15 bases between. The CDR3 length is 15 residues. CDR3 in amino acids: CASSEEGTGVHEQFF. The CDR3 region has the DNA TGTGCCAGCAGTGAAGAAGGGACGGGTGTCCATGAGCAGTTCTTC.

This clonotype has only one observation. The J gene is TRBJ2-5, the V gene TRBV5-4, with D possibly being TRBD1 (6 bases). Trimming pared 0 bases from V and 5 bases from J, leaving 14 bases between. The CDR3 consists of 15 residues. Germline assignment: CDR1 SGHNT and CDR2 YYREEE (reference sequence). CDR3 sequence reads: CASSLDQGRWETQYF. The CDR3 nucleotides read TGTGCCAGCAGCTTGGATCAGGGGCGATGGGAGACCCAGTACTTC.

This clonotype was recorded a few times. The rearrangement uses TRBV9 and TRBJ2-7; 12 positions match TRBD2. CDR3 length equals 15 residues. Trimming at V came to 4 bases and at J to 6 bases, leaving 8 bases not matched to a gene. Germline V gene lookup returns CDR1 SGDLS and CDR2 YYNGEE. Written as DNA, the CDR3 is TGTGCCAGCAGCCCCCGACTAGCGGGAGTAGGCGAGCAGTACTTC. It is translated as CASSPRLAGVGEQYF.

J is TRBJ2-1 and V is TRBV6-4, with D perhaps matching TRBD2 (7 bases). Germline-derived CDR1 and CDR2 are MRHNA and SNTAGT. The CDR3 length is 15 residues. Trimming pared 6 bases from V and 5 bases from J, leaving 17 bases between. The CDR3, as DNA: TGTGCCAGCAGCCCCGAAGGCGGGGGCCACAATGAGCAGTTCTTC. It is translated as CASSPEGGGHNEQFF.

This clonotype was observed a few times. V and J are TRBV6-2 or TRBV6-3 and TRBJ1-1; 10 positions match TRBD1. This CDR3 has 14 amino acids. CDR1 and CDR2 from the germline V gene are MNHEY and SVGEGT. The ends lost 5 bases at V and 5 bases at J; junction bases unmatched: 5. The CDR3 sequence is CASSPTGGWTEAFF. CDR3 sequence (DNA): TGTGCCAGCAGTCCGACAGGGGGCTGGACTGAAGCTTTCTTT.

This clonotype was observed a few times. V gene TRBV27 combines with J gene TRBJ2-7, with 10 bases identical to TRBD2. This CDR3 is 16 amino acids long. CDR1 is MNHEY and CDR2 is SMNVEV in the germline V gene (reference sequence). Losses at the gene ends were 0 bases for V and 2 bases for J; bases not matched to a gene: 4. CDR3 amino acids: CASSLSIAGGTYEQYF. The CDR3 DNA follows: TGTGCCAGCAGTTTATCGATAGCGGGGGGAACCTACGAGCAGTACTTC.

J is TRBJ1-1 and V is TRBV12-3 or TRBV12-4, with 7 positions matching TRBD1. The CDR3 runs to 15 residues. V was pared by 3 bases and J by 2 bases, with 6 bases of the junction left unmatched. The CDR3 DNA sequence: TGTGCCAGCAGTTTTAGGTCAGGGGGAAACACTGAAGCTTTCTTT. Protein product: CASSFRSGGNTEAFF.

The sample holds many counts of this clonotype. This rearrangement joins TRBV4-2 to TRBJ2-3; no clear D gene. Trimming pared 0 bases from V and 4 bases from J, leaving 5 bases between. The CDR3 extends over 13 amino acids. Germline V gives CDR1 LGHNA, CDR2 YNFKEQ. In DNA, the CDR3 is TGTGCCAGCAGCCAAGATCCGGCAGATACGCAGTATTTT. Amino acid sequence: CASSQDPADTQYF.

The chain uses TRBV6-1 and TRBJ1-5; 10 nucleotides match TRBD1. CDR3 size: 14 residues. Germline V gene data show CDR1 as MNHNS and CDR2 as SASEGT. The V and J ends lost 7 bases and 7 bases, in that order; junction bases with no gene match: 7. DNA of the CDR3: TGTGCCAGCATTGAGACAGGGGGCGGCCAGCCCCAGCATTTT. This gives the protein CASIETGGGQPQHF.

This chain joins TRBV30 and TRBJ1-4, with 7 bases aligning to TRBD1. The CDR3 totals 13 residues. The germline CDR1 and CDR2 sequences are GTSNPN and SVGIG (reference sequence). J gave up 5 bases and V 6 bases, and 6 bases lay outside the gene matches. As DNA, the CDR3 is TGTGCCTGTGACACAGGGGTGAATGAAAAACTGTTTTTT. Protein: CACDTGVNEKLFF.

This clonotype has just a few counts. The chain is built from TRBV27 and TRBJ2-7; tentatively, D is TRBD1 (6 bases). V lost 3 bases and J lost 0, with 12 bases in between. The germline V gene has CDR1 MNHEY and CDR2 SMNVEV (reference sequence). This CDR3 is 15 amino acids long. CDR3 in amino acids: CASSFYGGSSYEQYF. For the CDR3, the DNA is TGTGCCAGCAGTTTTTATGGGGGCAGCTCCTACGAGCAGTACTTC.

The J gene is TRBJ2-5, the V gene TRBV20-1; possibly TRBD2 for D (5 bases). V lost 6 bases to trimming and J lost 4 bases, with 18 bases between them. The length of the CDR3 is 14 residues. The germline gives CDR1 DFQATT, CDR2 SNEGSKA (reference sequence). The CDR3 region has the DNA TGCAGTGCCCCACCCGTCCGGGAAGGAGAGACCCAGTACTTC. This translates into CSAPPVREGETQYF.

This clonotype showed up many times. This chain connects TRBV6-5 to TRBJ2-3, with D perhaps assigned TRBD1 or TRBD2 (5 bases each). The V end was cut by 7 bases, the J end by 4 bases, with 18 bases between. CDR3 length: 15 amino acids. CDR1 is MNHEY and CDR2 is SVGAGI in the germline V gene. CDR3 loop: CASTDGAAGADTQYF. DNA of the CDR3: TGTGCCAGCACCGACGGGGCAGCAGGTGCAGATACGCAGTATTTT.

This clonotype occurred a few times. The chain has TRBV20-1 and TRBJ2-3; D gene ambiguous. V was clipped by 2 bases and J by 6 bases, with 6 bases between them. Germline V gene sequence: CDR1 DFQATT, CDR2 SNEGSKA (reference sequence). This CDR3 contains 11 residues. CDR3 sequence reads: CSARIGDTQYF. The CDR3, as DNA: TGCAGTGCTAGAATAGGTGATACGCAGTATTTT.

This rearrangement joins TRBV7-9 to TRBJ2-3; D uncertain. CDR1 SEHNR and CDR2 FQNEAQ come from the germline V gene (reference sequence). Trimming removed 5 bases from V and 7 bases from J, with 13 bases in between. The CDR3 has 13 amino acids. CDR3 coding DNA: TGTGCCAGCAGCCTGCTGAACCGTCATACGCAGTATTTT. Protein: CASSLLNRHTQYF.